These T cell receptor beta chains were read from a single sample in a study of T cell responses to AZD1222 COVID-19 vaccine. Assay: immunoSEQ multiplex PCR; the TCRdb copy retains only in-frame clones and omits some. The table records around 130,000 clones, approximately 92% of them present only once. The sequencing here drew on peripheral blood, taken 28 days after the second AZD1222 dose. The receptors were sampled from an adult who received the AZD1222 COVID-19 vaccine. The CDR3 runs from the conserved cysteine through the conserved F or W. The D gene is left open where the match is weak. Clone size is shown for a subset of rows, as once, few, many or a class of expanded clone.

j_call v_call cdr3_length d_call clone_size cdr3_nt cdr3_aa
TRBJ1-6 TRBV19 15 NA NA TGTGCCAGTAGACCCGGGACGGACTATAATTCACCCCTCCACTTT CASRPGTDYNSPLHF
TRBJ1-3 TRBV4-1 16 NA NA TGCGCCAGCAGCCAAGGGGGGAGGGGCCGTGGAAACACCATATATTTT CASSQGGRGRGNTIYF
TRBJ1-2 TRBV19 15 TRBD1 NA TGTGCCAGTAGTATAGTTGGAGGGGGCGAAGATGGCTACACCTTC CASSIVGGGEDGYTF
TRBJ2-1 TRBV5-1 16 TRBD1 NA TGCGCCAGCAGTCATGGACAGGGCCGCCCGAGCAATGAGCAGTTCTTC CASSHGQGRPSNEQFF
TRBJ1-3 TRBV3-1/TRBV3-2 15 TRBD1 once TGTGCCAGCAGCCACAGACAGGGTACGGGAAACACCATATATTTT CASSHRQGTGNTIYF
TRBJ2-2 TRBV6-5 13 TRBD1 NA TGTGCCAGCGGGGACAGGGTGCCCGGGGAGCTGTTTTTT CASGDRVPGELFF
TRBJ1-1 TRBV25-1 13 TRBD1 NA TGTGCCAGCAGGGAGACAGGGACCACTGAAGCTTTCTTT CASRETGTTEAFF
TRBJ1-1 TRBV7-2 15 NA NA TGTGCCAGCAGCCCTCGACAGCCTTTGAACACTGAAGCTTTCTTT CASSPRQPLNTEAFF
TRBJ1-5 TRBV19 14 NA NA TGTGCCAGTAGTCCCTCGGGGGGCAGCCAGCCCCAGCATTTT CASSPSGGSQPQHF
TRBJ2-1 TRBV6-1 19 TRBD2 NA TGTGCCAGCAGTGAAGTAGGGGCTAGCGGGAGCGGCTCCTACAATGAGCAGTTCTTC CASSEVGASGSGSYNEQFF
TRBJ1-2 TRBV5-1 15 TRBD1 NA TGCGCCAGCAGCTTGGGGGGACAGCCTAACTATGGCTACACCTTC CASSLGGQPNYGYTF
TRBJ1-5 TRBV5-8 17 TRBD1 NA TGTGCCAGCAGCTTGGCGGGACAGTCCTCTAGCAATCAGCCCCAGCATTTT CASSLAGQSSSNQPQHF
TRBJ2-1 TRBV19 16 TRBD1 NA TGTGCCAGTAGTAGTGAACAGGGGGGTATGAGGCATGAGCAGTTCTTC CASSSEQGGMRHEQFF
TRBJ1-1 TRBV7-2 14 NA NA TGTGCCAGCAGCTTAGCAGGGCCGAACACTGAAGCTTTCTTT CASSLAGPNTEAFF
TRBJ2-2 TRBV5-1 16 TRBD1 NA TGCGCCAGCAGCACCGGACAGGGGACTTACACCGGGGAGCTGTTTTTT CASSTGQGTYTGELFF
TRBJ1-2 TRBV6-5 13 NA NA TGTGCCAGCACCGAACGTAGGAGATATGGCTACACCTTC CASTERRRYGYTF
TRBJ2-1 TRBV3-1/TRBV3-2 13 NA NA TGTGCCAGCAGACAGGACCGCTACAATGAGCAGTTCTTC CASRQDRYNEQFF
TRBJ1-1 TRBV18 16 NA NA TGTGCCAGCTCACCAAGGCTAGGGAGCGGGGCCACTGAAGCTTTCTTT CASSPRLGSGATEAFF
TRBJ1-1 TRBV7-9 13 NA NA TGTGCCAGCAGCCACGGTGTGAACACTGAAGCTTTCTTT CASSHGVNTEAFF
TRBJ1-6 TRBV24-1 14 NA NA TGTGCCACCAGAGGGGACCGGTATAATTCACCCCTCCACTTT CATRGDRYNSPLHF
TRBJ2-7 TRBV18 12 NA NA TGTGCCAGCTCACCCCCCTCCTACGAGCAGTACTTC CASSPPSYEQYF
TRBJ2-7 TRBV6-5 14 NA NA TGTGCCAGCAGTTATGTGGGTACCACCTACGAGCAGTACTTC CASSYVGTTYEQYF
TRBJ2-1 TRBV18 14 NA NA TGTGCCAGCTCACCGCGTCTAACCTACAATGAGCAGTTCTTC CASSPRLTYNEQFF